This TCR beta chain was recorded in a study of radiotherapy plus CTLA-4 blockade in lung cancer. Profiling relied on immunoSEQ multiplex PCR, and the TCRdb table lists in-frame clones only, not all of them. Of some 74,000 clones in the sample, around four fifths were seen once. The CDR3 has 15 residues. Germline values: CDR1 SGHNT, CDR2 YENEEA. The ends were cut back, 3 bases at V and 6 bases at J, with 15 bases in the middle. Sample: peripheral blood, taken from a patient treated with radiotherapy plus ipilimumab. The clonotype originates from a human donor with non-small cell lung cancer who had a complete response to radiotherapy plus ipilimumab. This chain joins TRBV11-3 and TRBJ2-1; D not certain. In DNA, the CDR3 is TGTGCCAGCAGCTTCAGCTACACCCCTGGCAATGAGCAGTTCTTC. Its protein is CASSFSYTPGNEQFF. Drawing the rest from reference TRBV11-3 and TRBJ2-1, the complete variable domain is EAGVVQSPRYKIIEKKQPVAFWCNPISGHNTLYWYLQNLGQGPELLIRYENEEAVDDSQLPKDRFSAERLKGVDSTLKIQPAELGDSAVYLCASSFSYTPGNEQFFGPGTRLTVL.